This T cell receptor (beta chain) originates from a study of PD-L1 blockade in urothelial cancer. Overall study: The year 2014 saw patients start atezolizumab, 1,200 mg intravenously every 3 weeks.

Time point reported: pretreatment peripheral blood. Clones were sequenced by immunoSEQ multiplex PCR, and TCRdb holds only the in-frame ones, with some missing. This table has tens of thousands of clones, around 89% appearing once. Germline V gene sequence: CDR1 LNHDA, CDR2 SQIVND (reference sequence). Trimming pared 11 bases from V and 7 bases from J, leaving 15 bases between. The CDR3 has 13 residues. Sequencing used PBMCs, obtained around atezolizumab (anti-PD-L1) treatment. This TCR derives from a man aged 55 to 69 with urothelial cancer. The chain carries TRBV19 and TRBJ1-6, with unresolved D. DNA of the CDR3: TGTGCCTCCCGGGAAGCGCGGAATTCACCCCTCCACTTT. Its protein is CASREARNSPLHF.